These T cell receptor beta chains were read from a single sample in a study of T-cell memory formation after mild COVID-19. A single record per CDR3 protein comes from TCRdb applying MiXCR to the 5' RACE reads. The table includes approximately 300,000 distinct CDR3 sequences, roughly a fifth detected once. Source material: PBMCs or a T cell subset sorted from them (not recorded which). These receptor sequences come from a man aged 18 to 29 who had mild COVID-19 (a few samples of this study predate the infection). Cell type and time point are not known. Both conserved end residues are part of each CDR3. Fields, in order: J gene, V gene, D gene, clone size, CDR3 protein, CDR3 DNA. D genes are given only for firm matches. Rows may omit the clone size; those that give it use once, few, many or a size class.

TRBJ1-1	TRBV27	NA	NA	CASSWDARVLNTEAFF	TGTGCCAGCAGTTGGGACGCGAGGGTTTTGAACACTGAAGCTTTCTTT
TRBJ2-2	TRBV4-3	NA	few	CASSLRFVSGTGELFF	TGCGCCAGCAGCCTACGTTTTGTCTCGGGCACCGGGGAGCTGTTTTTT
TRBJ1-2	TRBV5-5	TRBD1	NA	CASSGRGTGSFGYTF	TGTGCCAGCAGCGGCCGTGGGACAGGGAGCTTTGGCTACACCTTC
TRBJ2-3	TRBV7-2	TRBD1	NA	CASSAPGQGFLDTQYF	TGTGCCAGCAGCGCACCGGGACAGGGGTTTCTAGATACGCAGTATTTT
TRBJ2-1	TRBV12-3/TRBV12-4	NA	few	CASRRNEQFF	TGTGCCAGCAGGCGGAATGAGCAGTTCTTC
TRBJ2-7	TRBV5-1	NA	few	CASSLGLSGVSYEQYF	TGCGCCAGCAGCTTGGGCTTGTCAGGGGTTTCCTACGAGCAGTACTTC
TRBJ2-3	TRBV15	NA	few	CATSREGRDTDTQYF	TGTGCCACCAGCAGAGAGGGACGGGACACAGATACGCAGTATTTT
TRBJ2-5	TRBV7-2	NA	few	CASRRREGGETQYF	TGTGCCAGCAGGAGGCGCGAGGGGGGAGAGACCCAGTACTTC
TRBJ1-3	TRBV25-1	NA	few	CASSEFGGNTIYF	TGTGCCAGCAGTGAATTTGGAGGAAACACCATATATTTT
TRBJ1-1	TRBV7-2	NA	NA	CASALGRSSTEAFF	TGTGCCAGCGCCTTGGGACGGTCGTCCACTGAAGCTTTCTTT
TRBJ2-1	TRBV9	TRBD2	few	CASSVGRRGSGEQFF	TGTGCCAGCAGCGTAGGACGGCGGGGGTCGGGTGAGCAGTTCTTC